This TCR beta chain comes out of a study of blood T cells in healthy people across ages. Study details: Roughly one uniquely barcoded beta molecule per two T cells was captured.

In regard to this clonotype: What it recognizes is unknown.

CDR3 size: 13 residues. The authors ran a second PCR of roughly 7 to 11 cycles using a sample-barcoded 5' primer and a J-beta primer mix. In TCRdb, the 5' RACE reads were re-called with MiXCR into one record per CDR3 protein. The data hold fewer than 900,000 distinct CDR3 sequences, with roughly two fifths observed a single time. Overall study findings and caveats: Naive T cell percentage by flow cytometry tracked strongly with beta diversity. A greater number of naive CD4+ cells and higher diversity distinguished long-lived donors from aged donors.

Each donor's blood draw was approximately 10 milliliters of peripheral blood. This receptor was obtained from a woman aged 60-75 years in good health. The chain couples TRBV21-1 to TRBJ1-5. TRBV21-1 is tagged as a pseudogene. Sequencing was carried out using blood. The CDR3 region has the DNA TGTGCCAGCAGCAAGGGGTTATACCAGCCCCAGCATTTT. This gives the protein CASSKGLYQPQHF.